This TCR beta chain emerged from a study of blood T cell repertoires in COVID-19. V was clipped by 0 bases and J by 4 bases, with 10 bases between them. CDR1 and CDR2 (germline): SGHRS, YFSETQ. The CDR3 sequence is 14 residues long. Measured with immunoSEQ multiplex PCR; TCRdb has only the in-frame clones, and not every one. The table shows 70,000 to 95,000 clones, with approximately 90% occurring only once. J is TRBJ2-5 and V is TRBV5-1; D is possibly TRBD1 (6 bases). The sample taken for sequencing was peripheral blood. The sequence came from a man in his 70s with active or convalescent COVID-19. The CDR3 coding sequence is TGCGCCAGCAGCTTGGGCAGGGGCGGAGAGACCCAGTACTTC. Amino acids: CASSLGRGGETQYF.